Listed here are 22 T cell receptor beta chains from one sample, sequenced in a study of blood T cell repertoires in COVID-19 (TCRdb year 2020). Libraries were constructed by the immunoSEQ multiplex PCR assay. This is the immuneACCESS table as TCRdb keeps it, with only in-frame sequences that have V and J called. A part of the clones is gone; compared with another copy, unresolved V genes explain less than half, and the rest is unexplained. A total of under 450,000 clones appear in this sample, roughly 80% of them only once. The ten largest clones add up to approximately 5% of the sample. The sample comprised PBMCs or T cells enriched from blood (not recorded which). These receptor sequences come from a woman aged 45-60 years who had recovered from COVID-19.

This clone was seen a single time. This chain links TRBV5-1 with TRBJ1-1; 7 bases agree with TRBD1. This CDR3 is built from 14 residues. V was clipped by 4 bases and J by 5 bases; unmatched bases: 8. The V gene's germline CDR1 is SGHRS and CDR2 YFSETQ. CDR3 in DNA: TGCGCCAGCAGCAAGACAGGGCGAGGTACTGAAGCTTTCTTT. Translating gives CASSKTGRGTEAFF. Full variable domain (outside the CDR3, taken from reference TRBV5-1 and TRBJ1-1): KAGVTQTPRYLIKTRGQQVTLSCSPISGHRSVSWYQQTPGQGLQFLFEYFSETQRNKGNFPGRFSGRQFSNSRSEMNVSTLELGDSALYLCASSKTGRGTEAFFGQGTRLTVV.

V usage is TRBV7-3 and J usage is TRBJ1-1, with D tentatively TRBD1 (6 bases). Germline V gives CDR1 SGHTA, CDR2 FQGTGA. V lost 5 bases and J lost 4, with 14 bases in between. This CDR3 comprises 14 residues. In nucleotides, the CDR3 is TGTGCCAGCAGCCTATCAGGGGACCGCACTGAAGCTTTCTTT. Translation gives CASSLSGDRTEAFF.

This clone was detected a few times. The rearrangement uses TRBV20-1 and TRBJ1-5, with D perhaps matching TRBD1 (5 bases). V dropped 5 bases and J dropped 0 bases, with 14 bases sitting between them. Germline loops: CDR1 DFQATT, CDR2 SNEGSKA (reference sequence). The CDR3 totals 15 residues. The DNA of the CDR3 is TGCAGTGCTTGTGTGGGGGGGAATAGCAATCAGCCCCAGCATTTT. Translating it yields CSACVGGNSNQPQHF.

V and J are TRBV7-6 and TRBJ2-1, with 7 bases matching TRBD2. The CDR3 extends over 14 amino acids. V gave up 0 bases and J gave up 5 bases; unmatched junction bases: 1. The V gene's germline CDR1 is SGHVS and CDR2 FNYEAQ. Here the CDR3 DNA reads TGTGCCAGCAGCTTAGCCGGACTAGACAATGAGCAGTTCTTC. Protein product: CASSLAGLDNEQFF.

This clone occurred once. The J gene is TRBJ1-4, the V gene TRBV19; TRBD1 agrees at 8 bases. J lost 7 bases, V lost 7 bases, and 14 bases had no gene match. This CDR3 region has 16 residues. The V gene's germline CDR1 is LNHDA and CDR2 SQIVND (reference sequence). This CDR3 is CASTTGDRGRAEKLFF. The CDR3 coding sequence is TGTGCCAGTACAACGGGCGACAGGGGAAGGGCTGAAAAACTGTTTTTT.

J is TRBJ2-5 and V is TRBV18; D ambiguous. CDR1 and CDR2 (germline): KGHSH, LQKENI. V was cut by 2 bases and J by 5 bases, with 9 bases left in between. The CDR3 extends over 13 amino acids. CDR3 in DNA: TGTGCCAGCTCACCATTCCTATCTGAGACCCAGTACTTC. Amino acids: CASSPFLSETQYF.

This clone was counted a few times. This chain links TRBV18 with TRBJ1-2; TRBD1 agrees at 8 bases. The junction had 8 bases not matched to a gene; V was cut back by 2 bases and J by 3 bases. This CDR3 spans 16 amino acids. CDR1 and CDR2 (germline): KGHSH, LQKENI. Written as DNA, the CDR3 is TGTGCCAGCTCACCAAAATCAGGGGGCTTAGACTATGGCTACACCTTC. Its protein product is CASSPKSGGLDYGYTF.

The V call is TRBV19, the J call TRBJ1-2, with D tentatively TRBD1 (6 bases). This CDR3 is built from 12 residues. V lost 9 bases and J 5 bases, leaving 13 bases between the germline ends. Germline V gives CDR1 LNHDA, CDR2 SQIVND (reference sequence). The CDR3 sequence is CASQTGPYGYTF. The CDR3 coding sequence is TGTGCCAGCCAGACAGGACCTTATGGCTACACCTTC.

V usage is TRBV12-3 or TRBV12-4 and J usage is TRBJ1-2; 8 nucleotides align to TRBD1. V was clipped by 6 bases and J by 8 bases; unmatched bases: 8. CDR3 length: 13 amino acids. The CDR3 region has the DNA TGTGCCAGCAGGGCGACAGGGGAATACGGCTACACCTTC. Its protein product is CASRATGEYGYTF.

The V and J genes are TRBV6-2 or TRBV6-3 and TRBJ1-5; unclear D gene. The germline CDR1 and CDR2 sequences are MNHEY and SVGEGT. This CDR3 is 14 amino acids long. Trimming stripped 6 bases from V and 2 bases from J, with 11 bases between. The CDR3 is CASSTTAGNQPQHF. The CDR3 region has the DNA TGTGCCAGCAGCACTACAGCGGGCAATCAGCCCCAGCATTTT.

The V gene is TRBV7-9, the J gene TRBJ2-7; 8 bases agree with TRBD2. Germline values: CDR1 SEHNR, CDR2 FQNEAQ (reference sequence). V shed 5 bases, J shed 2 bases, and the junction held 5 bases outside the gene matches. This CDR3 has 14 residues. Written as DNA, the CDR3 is TGTGCCAGCAGCACCACGGGGGGGGCCTACGAGCAGTACTTC. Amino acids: CASSTTGGAYEQYF.

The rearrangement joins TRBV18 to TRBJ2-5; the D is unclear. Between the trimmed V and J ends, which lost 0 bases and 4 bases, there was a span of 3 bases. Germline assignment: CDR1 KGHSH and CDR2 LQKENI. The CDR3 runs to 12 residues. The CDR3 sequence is CASSPPGETQYF. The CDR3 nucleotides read TGTGCCAGCTCACCACCCGGAGAGACCCAGTACTTC. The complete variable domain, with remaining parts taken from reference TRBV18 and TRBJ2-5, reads NAGVMQNPRHLVRRRGQEARLRCSPMKGHSHVYWYRQLPEEGLKFMVYLQKENIIDESGMPKERFSAEFPKEGPSILRIQQVVRGDSAAYFCASSPPGETQYFGPGTRLLVL.

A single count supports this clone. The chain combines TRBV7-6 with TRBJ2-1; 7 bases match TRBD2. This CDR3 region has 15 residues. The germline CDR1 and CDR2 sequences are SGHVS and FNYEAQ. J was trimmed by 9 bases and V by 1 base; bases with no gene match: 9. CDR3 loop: CASSLVGTGGSEQFF. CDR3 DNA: TGTGCCAGCAGCTTAGTTGGCACGGGAGGATCTGAGCAGTTCTTC.

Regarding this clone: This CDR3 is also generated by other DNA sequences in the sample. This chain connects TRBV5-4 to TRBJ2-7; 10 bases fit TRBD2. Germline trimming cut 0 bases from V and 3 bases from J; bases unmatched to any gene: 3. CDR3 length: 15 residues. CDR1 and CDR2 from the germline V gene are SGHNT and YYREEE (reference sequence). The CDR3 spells CASSLDSGRIYEQYF. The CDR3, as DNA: TGTGCCAGCAGCTTGGATAGCGGGAGGATCTACGAGCAGTACTTC.

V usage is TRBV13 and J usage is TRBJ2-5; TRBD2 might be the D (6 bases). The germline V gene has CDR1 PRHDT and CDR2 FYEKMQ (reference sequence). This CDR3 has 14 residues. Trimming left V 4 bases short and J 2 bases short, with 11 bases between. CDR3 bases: TGTGCCAGCAGCTCGGCGGGGCCACAAGAGACCCAGTACTTC. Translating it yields CASSSAGPQETQYF.

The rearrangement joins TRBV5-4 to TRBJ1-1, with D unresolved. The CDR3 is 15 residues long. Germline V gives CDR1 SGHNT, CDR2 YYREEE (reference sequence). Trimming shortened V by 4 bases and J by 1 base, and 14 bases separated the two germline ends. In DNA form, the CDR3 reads TGTGCCAGCAGCATGGACTTCTTAAAGAACACTGAAGCTTTCTTT. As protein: CASSMDFLKNTEAFF. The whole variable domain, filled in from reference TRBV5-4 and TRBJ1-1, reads ETGVTQSPTHLIKTRGQQVTLRCSSQSGHNTVSWYQQALGQGPQFIFQYYREEENGRGNFPPRFSGLQFPNYSSELNVNALELDDSALYLCASSMDFLKNTEAFFGQGTRLTVV.

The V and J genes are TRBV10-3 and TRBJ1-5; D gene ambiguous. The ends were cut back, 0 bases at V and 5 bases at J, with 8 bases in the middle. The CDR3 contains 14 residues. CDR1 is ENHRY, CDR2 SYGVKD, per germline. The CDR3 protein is CAISESLADQPQHF. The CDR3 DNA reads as TGTGCCATCAGTGAGTCCTTGGCTGATCAGCCCCAGCATTTT.

DNA for the CDR3: TGTGCCTGGAATCAGGGCTTGGACAATGAGCAGTTCTTC. Translation gives CAWNQGLDNEQFF. The rearrangement uses TRBV30 and TRBJ2-1; D is perhaps TRBD1 (5 bases). The V end was cut by 4 bases, the J end by 5 bases, with 12 bases between. This CDR3 is built from 13 residues. Germline CDR1 is GTSNPN and CDR2 is SVGIG (reference sequence).

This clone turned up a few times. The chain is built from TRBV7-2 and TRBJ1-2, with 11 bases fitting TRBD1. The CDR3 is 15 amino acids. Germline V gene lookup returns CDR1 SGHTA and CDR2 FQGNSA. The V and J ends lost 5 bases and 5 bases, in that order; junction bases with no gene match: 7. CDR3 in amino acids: CASSISGTGGYGYTF. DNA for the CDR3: TGTGCCAGCAGCATTTCCGGGACAGGGGGGTATGGCTACACCTTC.

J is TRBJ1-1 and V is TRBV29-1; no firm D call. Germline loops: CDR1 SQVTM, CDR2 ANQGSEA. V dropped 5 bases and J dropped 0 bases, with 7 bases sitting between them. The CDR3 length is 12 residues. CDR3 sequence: CSVNSMNTEAFF. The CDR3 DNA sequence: TGCAGCGTTAACTCGATGAACACTGAAGCTTTCTTT.

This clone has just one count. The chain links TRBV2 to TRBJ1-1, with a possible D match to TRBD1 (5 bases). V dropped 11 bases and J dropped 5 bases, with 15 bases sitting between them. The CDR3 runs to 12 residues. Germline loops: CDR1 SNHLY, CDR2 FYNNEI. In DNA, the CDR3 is TGTGCCGGGGGATCGGGGGTAACTGAAGCTTTCTTT. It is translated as CAGGSGVTEAFF.

In DNA form, the CDR3 reads TGTGCCAGCAGCTTAGCGACGACTAGCGGGGGGTACGAGCAGTACTTC. Its protein is CASSLATTSGGYEQYF. The rearrangement links TRBV7-6 to TRBJ2-7; 13 bases fit TRBD2. The germline gives CDR1 SGHVS, CDR2 FNYEAQ. This CDR3 spans 16 amino acids. Trimming removed 0 bases from V and 4 bases from J; junction bases left unmatched: 3.